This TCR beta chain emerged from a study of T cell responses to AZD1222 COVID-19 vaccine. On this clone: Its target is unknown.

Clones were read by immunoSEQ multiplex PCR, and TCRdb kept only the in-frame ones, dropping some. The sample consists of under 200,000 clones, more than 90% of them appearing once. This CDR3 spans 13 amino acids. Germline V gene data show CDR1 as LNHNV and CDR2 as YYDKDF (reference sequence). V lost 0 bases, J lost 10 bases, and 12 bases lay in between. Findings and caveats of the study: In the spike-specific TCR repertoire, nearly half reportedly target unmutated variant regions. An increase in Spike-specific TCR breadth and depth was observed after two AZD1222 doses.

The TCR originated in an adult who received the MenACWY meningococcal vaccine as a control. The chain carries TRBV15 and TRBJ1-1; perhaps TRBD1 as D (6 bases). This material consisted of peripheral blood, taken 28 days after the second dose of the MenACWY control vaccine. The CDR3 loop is CATSREDRRRAFF. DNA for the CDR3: TGTGCCACCAGCAGAGAGGACAGAAGGAGAGCTTTCTTT.